This entry lists 3 T cell receptor beta chains sequenced from one sample in a study of blood T cell repertoires in COVID-19. The assay was immunoSEQ multiplex PCR, and TCRdb's table has in-frame clones only and misses some. The sample carries 330,000 or so clones, roughly 87% recorded once. Specimen: PBMCs or T cells enriched from blood (not recorded which). These receptors all come from a woman in her 30s who had recovered from COVID-19.

J is TRBJ1-4 and V is TRBV28; TRBD1 matches 7 bases. V was clipped by 9 bases and J by 5 bases; unmatched bases: 6. The CDR3 is made up of 13 amino acids. CDR1 and CDR2 (germline): MDHEN, SYDVKM. For the CDR3, the DNA is TGTGCCAGTAAGGGGGCGCCGAATGAAAAACTGTTTTTT. Its translation is CASKGAPNEKLFF.

This chain connects TRBV24-1 to TRBJ2-3; D call uncertain. Trimming shortened V by 5 bases and J by 3 bases, and 11 bases separated the two germline ends. The CDR3 is 14 residues long. CDR1 KGHDR and CDR2 SFDVKD come from the germline V gene. The CDR3 protein is CATSAAGSTDTQYF. CDR3 DNA: TGTGCCACCAGTGCCGCTGGTAGTACAGATACGCAGTATTTT.

The V gene is TRBV5-4, the J gene TRBJ2-7; D ambiguous. Deletions cut 4 bases from V and 0 bases from J, with 8 bases between. Germline CDR1 and CDR2: SGHNT and YYREEE (reference sequence). The CDR3 is 13 amino acids. The DNA for the CDR3 is TGTGCCAGCAGCCTCGGGTACTCCTACGAGCAGTACTTC. This codes for CASSLGYSYEQYF.